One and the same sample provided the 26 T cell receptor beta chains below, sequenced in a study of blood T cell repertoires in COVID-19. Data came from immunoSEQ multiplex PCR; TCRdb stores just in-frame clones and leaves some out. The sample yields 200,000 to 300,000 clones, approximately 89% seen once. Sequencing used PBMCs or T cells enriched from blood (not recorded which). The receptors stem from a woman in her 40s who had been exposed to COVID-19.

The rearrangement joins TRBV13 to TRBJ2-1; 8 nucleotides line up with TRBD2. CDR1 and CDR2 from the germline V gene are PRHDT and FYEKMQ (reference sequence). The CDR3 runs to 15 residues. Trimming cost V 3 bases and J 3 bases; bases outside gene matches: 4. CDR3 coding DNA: TGTGCCAGCAGCTTCGGGAGGGGTATCTACAATGAGCAGTTCTTC. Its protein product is CASSFGRGIYNEQFF. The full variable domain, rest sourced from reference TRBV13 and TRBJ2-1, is AAGVIQSPRHLIKEKRETATLKCYPIPRHDTVYWYQQGPGQDPQFLISFYEKMQSDKGSIPDRFSAQQFSDYHSELNMSSLELGDSALYFCASSFGRGIYNEQFFGPGTRLTVL.

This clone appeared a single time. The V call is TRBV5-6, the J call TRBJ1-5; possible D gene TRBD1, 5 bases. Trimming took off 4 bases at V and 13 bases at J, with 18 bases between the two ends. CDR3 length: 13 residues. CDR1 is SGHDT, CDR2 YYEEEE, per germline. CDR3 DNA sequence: TGTGCCAGCAGCCAAGCTCCCGGGGACTCACAGCATTTT. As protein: CASSQAPGDSQHF.

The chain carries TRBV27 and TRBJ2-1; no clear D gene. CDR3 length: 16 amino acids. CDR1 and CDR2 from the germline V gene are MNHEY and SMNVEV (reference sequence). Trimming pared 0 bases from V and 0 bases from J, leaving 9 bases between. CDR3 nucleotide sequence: TGTGCCAGCAGTTTATCGGTGCGGAGCTCCTACAATGAGCAGTTCTTC. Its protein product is CASSLSVRSSYNEQFF.

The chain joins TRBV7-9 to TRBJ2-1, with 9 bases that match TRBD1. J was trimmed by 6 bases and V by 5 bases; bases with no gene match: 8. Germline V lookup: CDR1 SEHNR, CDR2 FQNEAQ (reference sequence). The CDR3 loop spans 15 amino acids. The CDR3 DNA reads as TGTGCCAGCAGCACAGCCGGGACAGGGAGCAATGAGCAGTTCTTC. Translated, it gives CASSTAGTGSNEQFF.

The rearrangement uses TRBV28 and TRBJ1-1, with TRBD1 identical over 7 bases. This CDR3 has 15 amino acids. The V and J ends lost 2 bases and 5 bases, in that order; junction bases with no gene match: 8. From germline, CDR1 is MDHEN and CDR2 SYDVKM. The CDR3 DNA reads TGTGCCAGCAGTTTAACAGGGGTTGGGGTTACTGAAGCTTTCTTT. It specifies CASSLTGVGVTEAFF.

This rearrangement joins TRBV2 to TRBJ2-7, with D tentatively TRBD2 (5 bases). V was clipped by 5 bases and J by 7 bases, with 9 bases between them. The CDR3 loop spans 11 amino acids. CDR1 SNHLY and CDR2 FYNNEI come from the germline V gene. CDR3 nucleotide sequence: TGTGCCAGCAGTTACGGCGGGGAGCAGTACTTC. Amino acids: CASSYGGEQYF. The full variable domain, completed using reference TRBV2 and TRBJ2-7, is EPEVTQTPSHQVTQMGQEVILRCVPISNHLYFYWYRQILGQKVEFLVSFYNNEISEKSEIFDDQFSVERPDGSNFTLKIRSTKLEDSAMYFCASSYGGEQYFGPGTRLTVT.

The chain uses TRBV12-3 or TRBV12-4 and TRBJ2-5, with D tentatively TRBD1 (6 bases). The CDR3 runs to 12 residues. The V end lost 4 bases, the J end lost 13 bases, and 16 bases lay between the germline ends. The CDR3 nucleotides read TGTGCCAGCAGTTCATTACCGGGACATACGTACTTC. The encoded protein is CASSSLPGHTYF.

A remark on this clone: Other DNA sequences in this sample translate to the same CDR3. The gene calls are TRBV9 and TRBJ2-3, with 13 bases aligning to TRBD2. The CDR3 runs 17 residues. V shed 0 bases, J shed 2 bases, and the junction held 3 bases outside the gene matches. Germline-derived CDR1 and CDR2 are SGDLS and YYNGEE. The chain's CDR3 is CASSVAGLAGNTDTQYF. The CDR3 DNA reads TGTGCCAGCAGCGTAGCGGGACTAGCGGGGAACACAGATACGCAGTATTTT. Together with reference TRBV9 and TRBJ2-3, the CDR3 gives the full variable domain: DSGVTQTPKHLITATGQRVTLRCSPRSGDLSVYWYQQSLDQGLQFLIQYYNGEERAKGNILERFSAQQFPDLHSELNLSSLELGDSALYFCASSVAGLAGNTDTQYFGPGTRLTVL.

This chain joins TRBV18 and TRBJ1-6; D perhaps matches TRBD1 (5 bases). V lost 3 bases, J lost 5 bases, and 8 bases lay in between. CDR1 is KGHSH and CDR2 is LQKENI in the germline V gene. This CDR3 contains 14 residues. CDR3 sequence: CASSPDTNNSPLHF. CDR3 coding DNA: TGTGCCAGCTCACCGGACACCAATAATTCACCCCTCCACTTT.

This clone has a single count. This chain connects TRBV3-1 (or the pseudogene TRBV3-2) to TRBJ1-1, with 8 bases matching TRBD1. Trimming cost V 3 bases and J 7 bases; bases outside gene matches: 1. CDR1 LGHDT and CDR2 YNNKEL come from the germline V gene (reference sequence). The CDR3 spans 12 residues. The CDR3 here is CASSQTGVEAFF. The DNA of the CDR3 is TGTGCCAGCAGCCAGACAGGGGTTGAAGCTTTCTTT.

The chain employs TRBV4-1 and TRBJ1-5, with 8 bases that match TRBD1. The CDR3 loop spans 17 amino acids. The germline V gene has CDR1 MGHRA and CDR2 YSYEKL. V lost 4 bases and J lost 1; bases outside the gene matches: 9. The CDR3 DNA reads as TGCGCCAGCAGCCTGGTGACAGGGGAATCGAGCAATCAGCCCCAGCATTTT. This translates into CASSLVTGESSNQPQHF.

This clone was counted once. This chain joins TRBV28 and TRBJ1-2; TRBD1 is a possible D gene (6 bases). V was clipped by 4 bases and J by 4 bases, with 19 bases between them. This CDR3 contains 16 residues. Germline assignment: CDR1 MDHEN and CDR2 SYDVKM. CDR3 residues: CASSSQHLQGLYGYTF. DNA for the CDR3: TGTGCCAGCAGTTCTCAACACCTACAGGGTCTCTATGGCTACACCTTC.

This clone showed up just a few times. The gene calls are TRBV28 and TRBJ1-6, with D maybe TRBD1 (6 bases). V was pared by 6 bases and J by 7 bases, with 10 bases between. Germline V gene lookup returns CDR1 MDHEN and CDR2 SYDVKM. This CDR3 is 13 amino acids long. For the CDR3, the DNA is TGTGCCAGCAGACAGGGTTGGAATTCACCCCTCCACTTT. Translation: CASRQGWNSPLHF.

CDR3 bases: TGTGCCAGCAGCCAAGACGGTTACGAGCAGTACGTC. Protein: CASSQDGYEQYV. The chain couples TRBV3-1 (or the pseudogene TRBV3-2) to TRBJ2-7, with D hard to call. There are 12 residues in the CDR3. Trimming removed 0 bases from V and 4 bases from J, with 4 bases in between. CDR1 LGHDT and CDR2 YNNKEL come from the germline V gene (reference sequence).

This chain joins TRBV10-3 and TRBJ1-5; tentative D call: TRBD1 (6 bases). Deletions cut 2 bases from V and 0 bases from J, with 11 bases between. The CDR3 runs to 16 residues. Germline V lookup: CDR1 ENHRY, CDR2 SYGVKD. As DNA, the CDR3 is TGTGCCATCAGTGAGACACAGGGTTTTAGCAATCAGCCCCAGCATTTT. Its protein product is CAISETQGFSNQPQHF.

CDR3 DNA: TGTGCCAGCAGCGTCCGAGCGGGACCCCCCTACGAGCAGTACGTC. This sequence encodes CASSVRAGPPYEQYV. The chain combines TRBV7-2 with TRBJ2-7, with 7 bases matching TRBD2. With V trimmed by 5 bases and J by 2 bases, 9 bases remained unmatched. This CDR3 has 15 residues. Germline V lookup: CDR1 SGHTA, CDR2 FQGNSA.

CDR3 coding DNA: TGCGCCAGCAATTTACAGGGGGAAGGGGCTGAAGCTTTCTTT. Translated, it gives CASNLQGEGAEAFF. The genes are TRBV4-1 and TRBJ1-1, with TRBD1 matching over 8 bases. Germline V gene data show CDR1 as MGHRA and CDR2 as YSYEKL. With 7 bases clipped from V and 6 bases from J, the junction kept 10 bases outside the gene matches. CDR3 length: 14 residues.

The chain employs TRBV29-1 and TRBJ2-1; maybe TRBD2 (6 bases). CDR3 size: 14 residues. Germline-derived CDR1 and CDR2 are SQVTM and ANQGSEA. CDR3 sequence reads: CSYGRTGSYNEQFF. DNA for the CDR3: TGCAGTTACGGGAGAACAGGCTCCTACAATGAGCAGTTCTTC.

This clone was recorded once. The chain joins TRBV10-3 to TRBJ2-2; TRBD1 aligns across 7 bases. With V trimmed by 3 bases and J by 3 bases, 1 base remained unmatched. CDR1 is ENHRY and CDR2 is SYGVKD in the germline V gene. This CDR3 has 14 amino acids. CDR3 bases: TGTGCCATCAGTGACCAGGGGGACACCGGGGAGCTGTTTTTT. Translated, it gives CAISDQGDTGELFF.

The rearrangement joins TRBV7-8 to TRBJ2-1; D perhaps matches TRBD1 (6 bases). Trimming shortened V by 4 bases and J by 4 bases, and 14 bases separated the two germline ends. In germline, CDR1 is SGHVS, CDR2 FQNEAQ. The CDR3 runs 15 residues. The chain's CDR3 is CASSSQGSRYNEQFF. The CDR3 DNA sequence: TGTGCCAGCAGCTCACAGGGAAGTCGGTACAATGAGCAGTTCTTC.

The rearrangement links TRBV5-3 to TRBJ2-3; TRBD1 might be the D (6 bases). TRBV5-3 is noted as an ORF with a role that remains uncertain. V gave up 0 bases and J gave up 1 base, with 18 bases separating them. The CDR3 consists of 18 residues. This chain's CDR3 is CARSLALLTGPGTDTQYF. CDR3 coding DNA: TGTGCCAGAAGCTTGGCTCTCCTGACAGGTCCGGGCACAGATACGCAGTATTTT.

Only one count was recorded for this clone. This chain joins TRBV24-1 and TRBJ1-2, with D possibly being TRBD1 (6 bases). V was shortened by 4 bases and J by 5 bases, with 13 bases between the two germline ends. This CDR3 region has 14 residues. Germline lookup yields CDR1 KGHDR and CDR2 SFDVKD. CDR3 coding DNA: TGTGCCACCAGTGAAGTGGACAGACGGTATGGCTACACCTTC. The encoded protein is CATSEVDRRYGYTF.

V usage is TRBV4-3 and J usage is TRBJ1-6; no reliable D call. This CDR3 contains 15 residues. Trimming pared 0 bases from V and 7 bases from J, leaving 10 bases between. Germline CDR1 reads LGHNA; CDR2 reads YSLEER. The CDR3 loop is CASSQDIGLNSPLHF. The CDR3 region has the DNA TGCGCCAGCAGCCAAGATATCGGTTTGAATTCACCCCTCCACTTT.

As DNA, the CDR3 is TGTGCCAGCAGCTCGTTAGGGCGGGGGGCTTTGAATGAGCAGTTCTTC. It is translated as CASSSLGRGALNEQFF. The chain is built from TRBV14 and TRBJ2-1, with 8 bases that match TRBD2. Germline assignment: CDR1 SGHDN and CDR2 FVKESK. There are 16 residues in the CDR3. The junction had 13 bases not matched to a gene; V was cut back by 5 bases and J by 7 bases.

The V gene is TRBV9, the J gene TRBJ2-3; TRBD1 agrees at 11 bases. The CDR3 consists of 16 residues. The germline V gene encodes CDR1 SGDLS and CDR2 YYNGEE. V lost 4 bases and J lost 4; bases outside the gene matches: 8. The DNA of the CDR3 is TGTGCCAGCAGCATCCGGACAGGGGGCTTTGCAGATACGCAGTATTTT. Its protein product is CASSIRTGGFADTQYF.

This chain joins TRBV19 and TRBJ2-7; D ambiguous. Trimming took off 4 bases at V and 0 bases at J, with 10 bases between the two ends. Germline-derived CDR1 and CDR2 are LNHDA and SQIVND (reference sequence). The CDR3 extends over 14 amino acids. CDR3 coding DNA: TGTGCCAGTAGTACCGGCCTAGGCTCCTACGAGCAGTACTTC. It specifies CASSTGLGSYEQYF.